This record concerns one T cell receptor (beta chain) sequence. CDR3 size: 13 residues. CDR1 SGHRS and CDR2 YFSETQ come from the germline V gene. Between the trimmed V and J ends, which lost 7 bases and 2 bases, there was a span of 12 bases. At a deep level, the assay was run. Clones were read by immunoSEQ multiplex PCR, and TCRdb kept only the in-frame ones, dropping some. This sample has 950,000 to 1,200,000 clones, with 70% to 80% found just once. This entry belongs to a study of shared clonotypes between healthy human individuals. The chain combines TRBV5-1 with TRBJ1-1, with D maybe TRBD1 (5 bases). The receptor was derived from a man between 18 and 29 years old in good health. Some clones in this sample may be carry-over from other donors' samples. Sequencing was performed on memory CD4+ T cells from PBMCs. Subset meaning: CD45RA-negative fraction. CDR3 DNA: TGCGCCAGCCGCCGCGGGGGTAACACTGAAGCTTTCTTT. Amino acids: CASRRGGNTEAFF. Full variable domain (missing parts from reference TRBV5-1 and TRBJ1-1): KAGVTQTPRYLIKTRGQQVTLSCSPISGHRSVSWYQQTPGQGLQFLFEYFSETQRNKGNFPGRFSGRQFSNSRSEMNVSTLELGDSALYLCASRRGGNTEAFFGQGTRLTVV.